This T cell receptor (beta chain) was obtained from a study of low-dose radiotherapy and immunotherapy resistance in tumors. CDR3 size: 14 residues. With TRAV- and TRBV-specific primers, first-strand cDNA was made, covering the alpha and beta chains. A constant-region primer paired with the V-primer adapter amplified TCRs over roughly 18 PCR cycles. TCRdb fed the reads into MiXCR, producing one record per CDR3 protein. The sample shows tens of thousands of distinct CDR3 sequences, 45% to 55% of them seen only once. Stated time point: after trial treatment. Treatment specified: LDRT plus nivolumab, ipilimumab, low-dose cyclophosphamide and aspirin (RACIN trial).

This sequence joins TRBV21-1 and TRBJ2-1; whether TRBD2, the table's D call, matches the DNA was not checked. TRBV21-1 is noted as a pseudogene. This clonotype was sampled from a male donor with gallbladder cancer. The sample was PBMCs, taken after low-dose radiotherapy plus immunotherapy. The chain's CDR3 is CASRWGTSRHEQFF. Here the CDR3 DNA reads TGCGCCAGCAGATGGGGGACTAGCAGGCATGAGCAGTTCTTC.